What follows is one T cell receptor beta chain and its context. This clone came up once. The antigen this receptor binds is unknown. No base quality information exists; no much larger clone differs at one position. For sequencing of the TCRbeta CDR3 region, genomic DNA was extracted from the sorted cells. The immunoSEQ Assay was used to sequence the TCRbeta CDR3 regions. Imported from immuneACCESS, the table was reduced by TCRdb to in-frame sequences with V and J called. These copies leave out some clones; in studies compared against another copy, an unresolved V gene accounts for under half, and the cause of the remainder is not known. Across this sample there are 12,000 to 15,000 clones, with roughly 77% seen only once. More than 30% of the sample rests with the top ten. This sample was included in a study of OX40 agonist ivuxolimab in advanced cancers. General notes on the study: The costimulatory receptor OX40 (CD134) was targeted by ivuxolimab, a fully human IgG2 agonistic monoclonal antibody. Intravenous ivuxolimab was administered to patients every 2 weeks at six dose levels: 0.01, 0.1, 0.3, 1.5, 3 and 10 mg/kg. Of the 52 patients in dose escalation, about 20 had hepatocellular carcinoma, around 15 had melanoma, 9 had renal cell carcinoma and 9 had head and neck cancer. In the dose-escalation cohort, 70% to 85% of patients were male, and the mean age was roughly 60 years, with a range of roughly 20 to 79. Prior anti-PD-1, anti-PD-L1 or anti-CTLA-4 therapy was permitted, and checkpoint inhibitors had been received by less than 45% of dose-escalation patients. Partial responses occurred in three dose-escalation patients: two with cutaneous melanoma and one with hepatocellular carcinoma. Peripheral TCRbeta sequencing was intended to test whether TCR sequence diversity was altered and clonal T-cell expansion was caused by ivuxolimab. The paper describes the monotherapy dose-escalation part (N ≈ 52 patients) of the phase I trial of ivuxolimab. On the study overall, not on this receptor specifically: Low levels of normalized T-cell clonal expansion were also seen in some nonresponding patients. On average, CD8+ T cells showed more expanded clones than CD4+ T cells after ivuxolimab. In the 0.1-3.0 mg/kg groups, partial responders had among the lowest normalized peripheral clonal expansion, particularly in CD8+ T cells. Clonal expansion of both CD4+ and CD8+ blood T cells was observed from baseline to week 6 at doses 0.1 to 3.0 mg/kg. The antigen specificity of the clonally expanded peripheral T cells was not determined.

The cysteine opens and the phenylalanine closes a CDR3 of 15 amino acids. Only the CDR3 DNA stays, 45 bases, in frame from base 1. V is shortened by 5 bases, J by 10 bases, and the region joining them spans 21 bases. The germline V gene yields SGHAT for CDR1 and FQNNGV for CDR2. The trial excluded patients who had a history of autoimmune disease or were on systemic immunosuppression. Peripheral blood for TCR sequencing was collected from all dose cohorts at baseline, on cycle 4 day 1, and on cycle 7 day 1. The samples were drawn from a first-in-human, open-label, multicenter phase I dose-escalation trial of ivuxolimab. Adults with locally advanced or metastatic melanoma, renal cell, hepatocellular, or head and neck squamous cell carcinoma were enrolled in the trial. CD4+ and CD8+ T cells were sorted separately from peripheral blood before TCR sequencing.

This receptor was identified in an adult with an advanced solid tumor such as melanoma, head and neck, liver or kidney cancer. This chain is built from TRBV11-2 and TRBJ2-4, with no confident D gene call. Material: CD4+ or CD8+ T cells sorted from blood, obtained in a trial of the OX40 agonist ivuxolimab. The sequence in DNA is TGTGCCAGCAGCCCTGCTGGAATGGCTGGATTGATTCAGTACTTC. Translated, this is CASSPAGMAGLIQYF.